The 2 T cell receptor beta chains below were found in one sample sequenced in a study of blood T cell repertoires in COVID-19. Method: immunoSEQ multiplex PCR; TCRdb's copy keeps in-frame clones and lacks some. The table records more than 150,000 clones, around 86% of them present only once. Sequencing input: peripheral blood. Receptors were obtained from a man aged 40-49 years with active or convalescent COVID-19.

This clone was seen only once. The chain carries TRBV7-8 and TRBJ1-4; tentatively, D is TRBD1 (6 bases). Germline CDR1 SGHVS, CDR2 FQNEAQ. The CDR3 is made up of 14 amino acids. Trimming shortened V by 4 bases and J by 4 bases, and 10 bases separated the two germline ends. This CDR3 is CASSSRGFNEKLFF. The CDR3, as DNA: TGTGCCAGCAGCTCGAGGGGGTTTAATGAAAAACTGTTTTTT.

The V gene is TRBV9, the J gene TRBJ1-3; D not resolved. This CDR3 is built from 12 residues. Germline lookup yields CDR1 SGDLS and CDR2 YYNGEE. The V end lost 3 bases, the J end lost 4 bases, and 5 bases lay between the germline ends. The CDR3 loop is CASSDSGNTIYF. The CDR3 DNA reads as TGTGCCAGCAGCGATTCAGGAAACACCATATATTTT.